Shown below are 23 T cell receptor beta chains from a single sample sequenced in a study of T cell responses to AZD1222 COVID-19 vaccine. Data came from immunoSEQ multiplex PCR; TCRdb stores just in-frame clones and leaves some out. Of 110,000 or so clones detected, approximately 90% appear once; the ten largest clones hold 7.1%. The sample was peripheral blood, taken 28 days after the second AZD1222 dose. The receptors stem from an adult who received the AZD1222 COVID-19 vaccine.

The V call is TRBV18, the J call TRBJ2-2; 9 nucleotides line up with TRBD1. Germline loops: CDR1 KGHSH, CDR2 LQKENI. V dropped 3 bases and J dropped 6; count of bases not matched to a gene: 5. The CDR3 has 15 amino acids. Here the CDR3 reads CASSPPGQGPGELFF. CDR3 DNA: TGTGCCAGCTCACCCCCGGGACAGGGCCCCGGGGAGCTGTTTTTT.

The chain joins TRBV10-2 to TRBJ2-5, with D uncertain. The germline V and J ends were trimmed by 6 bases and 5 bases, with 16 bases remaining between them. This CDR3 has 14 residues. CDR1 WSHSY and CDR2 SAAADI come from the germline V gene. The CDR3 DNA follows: TGCGCCAGCAGAGACCCGGGTGAGAGGGAGACCCAGTACTTC. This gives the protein CASRDPGERETQYF.

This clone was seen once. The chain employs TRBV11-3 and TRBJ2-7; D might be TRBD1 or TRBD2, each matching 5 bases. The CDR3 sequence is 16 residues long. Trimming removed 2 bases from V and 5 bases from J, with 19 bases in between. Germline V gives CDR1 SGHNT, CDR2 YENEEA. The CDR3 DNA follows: TGTGCCAGCAGCTTATACCCGGGACGGTCAAACGACGAGCAGTACTTC. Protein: CASSLYPGRSNDEQYF.

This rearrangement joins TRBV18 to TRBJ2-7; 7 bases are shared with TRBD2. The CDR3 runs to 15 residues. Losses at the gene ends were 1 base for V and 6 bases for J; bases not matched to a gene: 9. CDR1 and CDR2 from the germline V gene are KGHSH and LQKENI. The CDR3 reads CASSPRIIGRSEQYF. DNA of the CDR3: TGTGCCAGCTCACCACGCATCATCGGGAGGAGCGAGCAGTACTTC.

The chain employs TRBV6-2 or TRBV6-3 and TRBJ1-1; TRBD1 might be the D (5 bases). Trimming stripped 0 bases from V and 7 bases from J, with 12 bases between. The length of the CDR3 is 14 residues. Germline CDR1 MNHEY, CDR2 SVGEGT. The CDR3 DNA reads TGTGCCAGCAGTTACTCCCGACAGTACGGTGAAGCTTTCTTT. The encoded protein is CASSYSRQYGEAFF.

The CDR3 nucleotides are TGTGCCAGCAGCTTAGCAGGGCAGTTCTCCTACGAGCAGTACTTC. This encodes CASSLAGQFSYEQYF. The chain carries TRBV7-6 and TRBJ2-7; D is unresolved. Germline V gene lookup returns CDR1 SGHVS and CDR2 FNYEAQ. The V end lost 0 bases, the J end lost 0 bases, and 9 bases lay between the germline ends. The CDR3 consists of 15 residues.

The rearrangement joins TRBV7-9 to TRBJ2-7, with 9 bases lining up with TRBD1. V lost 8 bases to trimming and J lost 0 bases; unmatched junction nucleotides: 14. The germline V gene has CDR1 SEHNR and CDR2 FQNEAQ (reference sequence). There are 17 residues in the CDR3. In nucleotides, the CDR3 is TGTGCCAGCGCATTAGGGACAGGGCGCCTAAGCTCCTACGAGCAGTACTTC. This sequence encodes CASALGTGRLSSYEQYF.

The DNA for the CDR3 is TGTGCCAGCAGCCAAGATCGAGAGGGGCACTATGGCTACACCTTC. Translated: CASSQDREGHYGYTF. The chain is built from TRBV3-1 (or the pseudogene TRBV3-2) and TRBJ1-2; D perhaps matches TRBD1 (5 bases). V lost 0 bases to trimming and J lost 3 bases, with 11 bases between them. Germline loops: CDR1 LGHDT, CDR2 YNNKEL (reference sequence). The CDR3 loop spans 15 amino acids.

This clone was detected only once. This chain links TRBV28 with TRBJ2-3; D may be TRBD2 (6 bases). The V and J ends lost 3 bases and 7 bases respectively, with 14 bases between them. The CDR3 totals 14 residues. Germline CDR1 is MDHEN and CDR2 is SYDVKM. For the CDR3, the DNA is TGTGCCAGCAGTTTGTCTCTAGCGCAAAATACGCAGTATTTT. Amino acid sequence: CASSLSLAQNTQYF.

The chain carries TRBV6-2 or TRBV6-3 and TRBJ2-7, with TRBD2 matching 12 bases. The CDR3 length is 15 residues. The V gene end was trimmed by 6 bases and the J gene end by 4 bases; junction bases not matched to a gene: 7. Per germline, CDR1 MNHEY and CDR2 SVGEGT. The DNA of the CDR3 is TGTGCCAGCAGACCTCTAGCGGGAGGGCAGTACGAGCAGTACTTC. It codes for CASRPLAGGQYEQYF.

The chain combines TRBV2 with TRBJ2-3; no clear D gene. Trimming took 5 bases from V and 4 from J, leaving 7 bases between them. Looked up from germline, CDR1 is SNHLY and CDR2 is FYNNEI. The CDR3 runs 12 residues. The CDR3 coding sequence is TGTGCCAGCAGTCCTAATTCAGATACGCAGTATTTT. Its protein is CASSPNSDTQYF.

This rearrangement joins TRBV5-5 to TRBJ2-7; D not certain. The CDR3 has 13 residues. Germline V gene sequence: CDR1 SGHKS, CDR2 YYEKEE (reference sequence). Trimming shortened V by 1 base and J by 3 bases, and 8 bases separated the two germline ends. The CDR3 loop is CASSLRQIYEQYF. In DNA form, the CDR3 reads TGTGCCAGCAGCTTGCGGCAAATCTACGAGCAGTACTTC.

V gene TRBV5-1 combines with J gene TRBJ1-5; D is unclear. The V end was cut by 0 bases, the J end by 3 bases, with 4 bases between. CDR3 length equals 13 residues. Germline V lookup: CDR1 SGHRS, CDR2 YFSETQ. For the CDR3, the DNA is TGCGCCAGCAGCTTGGGCCCCAATCAGCCCCAGCATTTT. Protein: CASSLGPNQPQHF. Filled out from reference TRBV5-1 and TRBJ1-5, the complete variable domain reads KAGVTQTPRYLIKTRGQQVTLSCSPISGHRSVSWYQQTPGQGLQFLFEYFSETQRNKGNFPGRFSGRQFSNSRSEMNVSTLELGDSALYLCASSLGPNQPQHFGDGTRLSIL.

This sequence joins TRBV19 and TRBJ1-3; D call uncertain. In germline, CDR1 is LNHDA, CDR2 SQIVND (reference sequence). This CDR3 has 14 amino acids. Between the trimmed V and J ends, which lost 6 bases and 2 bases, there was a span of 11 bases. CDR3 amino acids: CASSERGPGNTIYF. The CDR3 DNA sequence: TGTGCCAGTAGCGAGCGTGGTCCTGGAAACACCATATATTTT.

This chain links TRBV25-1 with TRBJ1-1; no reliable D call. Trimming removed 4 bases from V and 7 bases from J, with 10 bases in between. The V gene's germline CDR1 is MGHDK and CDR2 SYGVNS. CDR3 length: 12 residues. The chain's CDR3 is CASSVATHEAFF. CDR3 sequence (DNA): TGTGCCAGCAGTGTCGCGACACATGAAGCTTTCTTT.

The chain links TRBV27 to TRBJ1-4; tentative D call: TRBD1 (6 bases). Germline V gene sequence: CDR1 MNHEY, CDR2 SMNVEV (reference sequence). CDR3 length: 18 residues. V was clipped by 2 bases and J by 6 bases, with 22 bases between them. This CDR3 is CASSLRPAPTGQYEKLFF. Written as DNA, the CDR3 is TGTGCCAGCAGTTTAAGGCCCGCGCCGACAGGCCAGTATGAAAAACTGTTTTTT.

CDR3 DNA: TGTGCCAGCTCACCGAGCCCTCGGGGGCAAAGGAACTATGGCTACACCTTC. The encoded protein is CASSPSPRGQRNYGYTF. The gene calls are TRBV18 and TRBJ1-2; the D gene is possibly TRBD1 (6 bases). Trimming cost V 3 bases and J 2 bases, with 19 bases left between them. The CDR3 is made up of 17 amino acids. Germline V gene lookup returns CDR1 KGHSH and CDR2 LQKENI.

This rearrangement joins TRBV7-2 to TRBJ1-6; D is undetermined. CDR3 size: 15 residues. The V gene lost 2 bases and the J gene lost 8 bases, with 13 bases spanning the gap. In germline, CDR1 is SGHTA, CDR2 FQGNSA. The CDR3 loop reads CASSLRRSTDSPLHF. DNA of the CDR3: TGTGCCAGCAGCTTAAGACGGTCGACCGATTCACCCCTCCACTTT.

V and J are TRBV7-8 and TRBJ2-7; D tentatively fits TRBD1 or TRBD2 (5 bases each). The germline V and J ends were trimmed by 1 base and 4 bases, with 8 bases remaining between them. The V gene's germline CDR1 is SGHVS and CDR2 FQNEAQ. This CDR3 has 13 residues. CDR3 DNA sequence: TGTGCCAGCAGCTTAGTCGAGGGGTACGAGCAGTACTTC. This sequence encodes CASSLVEGYEQYF.

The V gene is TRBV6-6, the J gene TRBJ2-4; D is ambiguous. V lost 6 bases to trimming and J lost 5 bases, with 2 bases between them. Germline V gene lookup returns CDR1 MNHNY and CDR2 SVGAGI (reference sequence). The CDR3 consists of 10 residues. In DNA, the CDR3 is TGTGCCAGCAGCGAAAACATTCAGTACTTC. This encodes CASSENIQYF.

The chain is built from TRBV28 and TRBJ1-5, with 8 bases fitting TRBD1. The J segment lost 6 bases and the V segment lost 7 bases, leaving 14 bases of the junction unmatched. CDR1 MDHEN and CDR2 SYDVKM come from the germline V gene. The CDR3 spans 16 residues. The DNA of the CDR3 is TGTGCCAGCAAACCTGACAGGGGTATAGTTTTTCAGCCCCAGCATTTT. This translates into CASKPDRGIVFQPQHF.

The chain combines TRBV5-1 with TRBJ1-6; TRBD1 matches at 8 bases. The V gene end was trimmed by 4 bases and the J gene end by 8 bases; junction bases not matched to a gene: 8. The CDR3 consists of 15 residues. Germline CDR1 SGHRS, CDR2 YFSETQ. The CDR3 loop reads CASSPLDREDSPLHF. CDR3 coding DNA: TGCGCCAGCAGCCCACTGGACAGGGAGGATTCACCCCTCCACTTT.

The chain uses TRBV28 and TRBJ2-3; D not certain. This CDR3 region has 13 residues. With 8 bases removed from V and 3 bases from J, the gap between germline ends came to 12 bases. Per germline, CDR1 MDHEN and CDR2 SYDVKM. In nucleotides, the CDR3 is TGTGCCAGCCGCTCAGCCGCAACAGATACGCAGTATTTT. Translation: CASRSAATDTQYF.